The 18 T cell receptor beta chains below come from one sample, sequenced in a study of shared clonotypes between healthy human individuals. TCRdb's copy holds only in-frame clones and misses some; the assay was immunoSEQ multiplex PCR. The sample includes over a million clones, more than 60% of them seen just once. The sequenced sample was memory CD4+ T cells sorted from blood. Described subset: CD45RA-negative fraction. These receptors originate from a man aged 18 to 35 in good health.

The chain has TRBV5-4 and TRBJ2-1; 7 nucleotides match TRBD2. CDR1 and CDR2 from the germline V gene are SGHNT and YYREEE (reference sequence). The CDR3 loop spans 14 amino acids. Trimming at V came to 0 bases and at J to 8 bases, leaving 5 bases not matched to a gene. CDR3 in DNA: TGTGCCAGCAGCTTGGGCTCTGGGGGGGATGAGCAGTTCTTC. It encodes CASSLGSGGDEQFF.

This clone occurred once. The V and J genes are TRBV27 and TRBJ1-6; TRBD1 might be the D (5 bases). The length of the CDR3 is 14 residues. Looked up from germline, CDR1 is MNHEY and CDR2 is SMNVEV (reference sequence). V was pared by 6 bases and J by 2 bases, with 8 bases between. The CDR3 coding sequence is TGTGCCAGCAGGTGGGGACCCTATAATTCACCCCTCCACTTT. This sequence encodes CASRWGPYNSPLHF.

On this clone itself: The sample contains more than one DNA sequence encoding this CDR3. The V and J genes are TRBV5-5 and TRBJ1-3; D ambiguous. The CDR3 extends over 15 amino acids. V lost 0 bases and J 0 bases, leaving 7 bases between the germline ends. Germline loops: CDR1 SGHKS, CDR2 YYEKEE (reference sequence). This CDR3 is CASSLVAVSGNTIYF. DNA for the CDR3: TGTGCCAGCAGCTTGGTCGCCGTCTCTGGAAACACCATATATTTT.

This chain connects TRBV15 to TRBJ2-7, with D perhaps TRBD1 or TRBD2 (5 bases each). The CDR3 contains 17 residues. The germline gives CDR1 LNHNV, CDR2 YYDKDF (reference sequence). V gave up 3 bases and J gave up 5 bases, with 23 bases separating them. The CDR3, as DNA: TGTGCCACCAGCAGTATACCGGGACGCGGAACTTCCCACGAGCAGTACTTC. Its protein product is CATSSIPGRGTSHEQYF.

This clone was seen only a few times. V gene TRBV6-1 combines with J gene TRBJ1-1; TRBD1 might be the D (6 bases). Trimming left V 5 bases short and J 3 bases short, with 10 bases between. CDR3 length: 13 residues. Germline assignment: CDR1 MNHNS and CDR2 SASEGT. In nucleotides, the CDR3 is TGTGCCAGCAGTCTGGGGGCGCACACTGAAGCTTTCTTT. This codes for CASSLGAHTEAFF.

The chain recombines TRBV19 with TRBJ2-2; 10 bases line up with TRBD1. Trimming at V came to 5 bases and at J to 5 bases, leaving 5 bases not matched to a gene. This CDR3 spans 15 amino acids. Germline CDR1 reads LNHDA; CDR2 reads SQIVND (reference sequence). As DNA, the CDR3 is TGTGCCAGTAGTCAGACAGGGGGCGCAACCGGGGAGCTGTTTTTT. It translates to CASSQTGGATGELFF.

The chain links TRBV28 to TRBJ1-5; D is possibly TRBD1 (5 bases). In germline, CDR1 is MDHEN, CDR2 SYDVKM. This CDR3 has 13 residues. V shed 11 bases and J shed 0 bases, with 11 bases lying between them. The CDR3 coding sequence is TGTGCCGGAGGGGCGGATAGCAATCAGCCCCAGCATTTT. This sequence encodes CAGGADSNQPQHF.

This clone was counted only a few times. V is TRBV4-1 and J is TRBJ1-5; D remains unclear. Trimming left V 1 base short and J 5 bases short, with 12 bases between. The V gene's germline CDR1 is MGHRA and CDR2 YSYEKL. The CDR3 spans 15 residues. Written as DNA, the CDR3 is TGCGCCAGCAGCCAAGGGGAAACAGCGTATCAGCCCCAGCATTTT. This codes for CASSQGETAYQPQHF.

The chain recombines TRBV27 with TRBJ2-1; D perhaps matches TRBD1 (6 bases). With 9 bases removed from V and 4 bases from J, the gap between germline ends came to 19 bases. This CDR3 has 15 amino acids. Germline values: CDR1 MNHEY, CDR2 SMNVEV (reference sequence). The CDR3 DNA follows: TGTGCCAGTTCCCAGGGGTCACGGTTGTACAATGAGCAGTTCTTC. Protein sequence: CASSQGSRLYNEQFF.

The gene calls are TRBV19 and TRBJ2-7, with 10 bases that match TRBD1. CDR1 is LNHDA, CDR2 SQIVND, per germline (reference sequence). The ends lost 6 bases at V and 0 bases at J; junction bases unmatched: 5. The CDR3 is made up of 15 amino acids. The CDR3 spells CASSLRDRGSYEQYF. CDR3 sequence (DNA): TGTGCCAGTAGCCTCCGGGACAGGGGCTCCTACGAGCAGTACTTC. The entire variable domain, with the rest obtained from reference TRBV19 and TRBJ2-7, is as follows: DGGITQSPKYLFRKEGQNVTLSCEQNLNHDAMYWYRQDPGQGLRLIYYSQIVNDFQKGDIAEGYSVSREKKESFPLTVTSAQKNPTAFYLCASSLRDRGSYEQYFGPGTRLTVT.

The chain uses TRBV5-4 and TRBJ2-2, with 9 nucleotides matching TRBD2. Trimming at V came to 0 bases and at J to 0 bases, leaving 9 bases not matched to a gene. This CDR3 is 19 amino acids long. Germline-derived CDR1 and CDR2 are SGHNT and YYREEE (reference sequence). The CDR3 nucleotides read TGTGCCAGCAGCTTGGAGGTGGGGGCTAGCGGGACGAACACCGGGGAGCTGTTTTTT. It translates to CASSLEVGASGTNTGELFF.

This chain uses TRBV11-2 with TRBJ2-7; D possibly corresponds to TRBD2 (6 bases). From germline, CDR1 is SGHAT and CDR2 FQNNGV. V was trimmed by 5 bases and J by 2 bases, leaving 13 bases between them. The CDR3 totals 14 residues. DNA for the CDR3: TGTGCCAGCAGCGAGGTGGAGGGGCCCTACGAGCAGTACTTC. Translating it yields CASSEVEGPYEQYF.

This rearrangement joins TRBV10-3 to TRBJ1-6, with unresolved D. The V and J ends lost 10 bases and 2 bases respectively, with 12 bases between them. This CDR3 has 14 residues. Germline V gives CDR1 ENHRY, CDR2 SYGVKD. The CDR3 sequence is CATREETYNSPLHF. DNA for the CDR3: TGTGCCACGAGGGAGGAGACCTATAATTCACCCCTCCACTTT.

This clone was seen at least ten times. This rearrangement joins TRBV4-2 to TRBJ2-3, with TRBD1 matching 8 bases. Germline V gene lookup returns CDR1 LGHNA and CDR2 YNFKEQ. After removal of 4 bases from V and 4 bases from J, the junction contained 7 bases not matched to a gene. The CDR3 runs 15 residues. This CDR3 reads CASSLGQGGADTQYF. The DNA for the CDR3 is TGTGCCAGCAGCCTCGGACAGGGCGGCGCAGATACGCAGTATTTT.

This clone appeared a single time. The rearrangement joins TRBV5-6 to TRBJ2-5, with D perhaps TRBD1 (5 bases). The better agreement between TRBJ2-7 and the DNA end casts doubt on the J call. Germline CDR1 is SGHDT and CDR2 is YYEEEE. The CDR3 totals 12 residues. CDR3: CASGNRLYEQYF. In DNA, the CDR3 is TGTGCCAGCGGTAACAGGCTCTACGAGCAGTACTTC.

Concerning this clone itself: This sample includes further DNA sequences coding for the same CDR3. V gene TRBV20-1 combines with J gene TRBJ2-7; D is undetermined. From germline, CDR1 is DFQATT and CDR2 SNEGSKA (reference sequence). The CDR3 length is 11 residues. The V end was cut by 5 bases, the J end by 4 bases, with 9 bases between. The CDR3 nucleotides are TGCAGTGCTGGAAGAGAATACGAGCAGTACTTC. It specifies CSAGREYEQYF.

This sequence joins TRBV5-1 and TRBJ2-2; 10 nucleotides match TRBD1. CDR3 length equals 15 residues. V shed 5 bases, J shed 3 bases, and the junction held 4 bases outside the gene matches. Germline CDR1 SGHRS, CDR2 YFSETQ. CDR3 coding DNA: TGCGCCAGCAGTTCGGACAGGGGGGACACCGGGGAGCTGTTTTTT. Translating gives CASSSDRGDTGELFF.

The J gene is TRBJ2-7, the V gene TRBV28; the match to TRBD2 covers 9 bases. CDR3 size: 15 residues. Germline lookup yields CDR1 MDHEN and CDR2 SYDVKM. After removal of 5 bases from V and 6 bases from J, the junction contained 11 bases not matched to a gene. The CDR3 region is CASSTPSAGGREQYF. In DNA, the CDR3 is TGTGCCAGCAGTACCCCCTCGGCGGGGGGGCGCGAGCAGTACTTC.